The clone carrying this T cell receptor beta chain was found a few times. Its antigen is unidentified. CD45RO/CCR7/CD25/CD127/CD95/CD27 separated CD4+ naive, central memory, regulatory and stem cell-like memory cells by sorting. Expressed TCRB transcripts were sequenced because the entire RNA isolate underwent reverse transcription. The protocol was immunoSEQ multiplex PCR, while the TCRdb copy is restricted to in-frame clones and leaves out a portion. The sample has about 370,000 clones; 9.5% to 10% are singletons. This sample is part of a study of beta chain features in type 1 diabetes. Study context: There was similarity between patients and healthy donors in age, gender and cell yields. General study points: Individuals with type 1 diabetes displayed fewer insertions and more deletions at VDJ junctions. Shorter TCRB CDR3s, moderately but significantly so, marked every one of the four CD4+ subsets in Type 1 diabetes patients.

CDR3 size: 17 residues. After removal of 3 bases from V and 4 bases from J, the junction contained 7 bases not matched to a gene. CDR1 and CDR2 (germline): MGHRA, YSYEKL. The clonotype was recovered from a man younger than 45 with type 1 diabetes. The sample comprised central memory CD4+ T cells from blood. The chain has TRBV4-1 and TRBJ2-2, with TRBD2 matching over 11 bases. CDR3 in amino acids: CASSHYSGTSGTGELFF. The CDR3 bases are TGCGCCAGCAGCCATTACTCCGGGACTAGCGGCACCGGGGAGCTGTTTTTT.